This section outlines one T cell receptor beta chain sequence together with its context. The source of the sample is a study of cytomegalovirus exposure and HLA in healthy donors. Primers: 60 Vbeta forward and 13 Jbeta reverse. Clones were read by immunoSEQ multiplex PCR, and TCRdb kept only the in-frame ones, dropping some. Of 200,000 to 250,000 clones listed, 85% to 90% are singletons. The source material was PBMCs. This clonotype originated in a human donor in good health.

The CDR3 region is CASSLPGQKAYEQYF. In DNA form, the CDR3 reads TGTGCCAGCAGCTTGCCGGGACAGAAGGCCTACGAGCAGTACTTC. This sequence joins TRBV5-4 and TRBJ2-7, with 7 bases identical to TRBD1. The CDR3 spans 15 residues. The V gene's germline CDR1 is SGHNT and CDR2 YYREEE (reference sequence). V gave up 1 base and J gave up 2 bases; unmatched junction bases: 6.